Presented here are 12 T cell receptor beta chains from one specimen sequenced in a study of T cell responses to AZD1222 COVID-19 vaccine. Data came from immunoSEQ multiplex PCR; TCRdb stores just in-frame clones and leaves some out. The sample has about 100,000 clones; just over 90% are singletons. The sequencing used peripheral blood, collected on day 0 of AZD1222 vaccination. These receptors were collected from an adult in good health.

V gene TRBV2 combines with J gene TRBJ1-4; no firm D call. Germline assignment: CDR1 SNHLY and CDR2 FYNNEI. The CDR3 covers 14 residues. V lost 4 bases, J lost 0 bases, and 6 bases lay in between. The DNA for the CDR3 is TGTGCCAGCAGTGCACGGTCAACTAATGAAAAACTGTTTTTT. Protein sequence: CASSARSTNEKLFF.

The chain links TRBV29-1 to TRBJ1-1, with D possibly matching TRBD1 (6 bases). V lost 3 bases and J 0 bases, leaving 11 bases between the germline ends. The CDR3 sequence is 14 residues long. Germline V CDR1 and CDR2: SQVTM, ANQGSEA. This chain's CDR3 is CSVDAGEVNTEAFF. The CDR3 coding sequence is TGCAGCGTTGATGCAGGGGAAGTGAACACTGAAGCTTTCTTT. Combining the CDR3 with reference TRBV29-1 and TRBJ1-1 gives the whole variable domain SAVISQKPSRDICQRGTSLTIQCQVDSQVTMMFWYRQQPGQSLTLIATANQGSEATYESGFVIDKFPISRPNLTFSTLTVSNMSPEDSSIYLCSVDAGEVNTEAFFGQGTRLTVV.

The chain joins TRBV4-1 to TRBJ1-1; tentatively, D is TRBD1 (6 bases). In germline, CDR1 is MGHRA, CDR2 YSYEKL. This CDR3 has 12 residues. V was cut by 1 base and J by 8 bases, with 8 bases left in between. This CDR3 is CASSQVGTEAFF. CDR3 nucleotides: TGCGCCAGCAGCCAAGTCGGGACAGAAGCTTTCTTT.

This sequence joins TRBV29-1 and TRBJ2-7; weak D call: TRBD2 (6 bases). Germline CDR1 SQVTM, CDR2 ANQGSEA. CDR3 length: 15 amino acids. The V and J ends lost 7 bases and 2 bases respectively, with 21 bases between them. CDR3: CSALRAREVTYEQYF. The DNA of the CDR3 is TGCAGCGCCCTACGGGCCAGGGAGGTAACCTACGAGCAGTACTTC.

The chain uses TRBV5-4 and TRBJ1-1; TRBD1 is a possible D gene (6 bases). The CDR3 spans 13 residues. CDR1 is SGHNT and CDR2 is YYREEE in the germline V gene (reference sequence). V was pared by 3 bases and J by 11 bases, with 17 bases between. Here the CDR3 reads CASSYDRWDGAFF. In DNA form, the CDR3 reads TGTGCCAGCAGCTATGACAGGTGGGATGGGGCTTTCTTT.

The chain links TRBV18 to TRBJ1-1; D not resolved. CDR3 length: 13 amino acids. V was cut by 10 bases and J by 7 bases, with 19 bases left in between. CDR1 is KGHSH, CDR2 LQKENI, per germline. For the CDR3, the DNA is TGTGCCACCCTACCATCCCTAAAGAGTGAAGCTTTCTTT. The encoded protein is CATLPSLKSEAFF.

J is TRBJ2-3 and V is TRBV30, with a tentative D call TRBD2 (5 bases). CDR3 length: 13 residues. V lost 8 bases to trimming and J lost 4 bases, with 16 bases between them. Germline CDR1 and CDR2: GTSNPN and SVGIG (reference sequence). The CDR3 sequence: CATCPAGADTQYF. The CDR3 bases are TGTGCCACTTGCCCGGCGGGCGCAGATACGCAGTATTTT.

The DNA of the CDR3 is TGCAGCGCTAGCTCTAGCACAGATACGCAGTATTTT. It translates to CSASSSTDTQYF. This rearrangement joins TRBV29-1 to TRBJ2-3; a weak D match, TRBD2 (5 bases). The CDR3 is 12 amino acids. CDR1 SQVTM and CDR2 ANQGSEA come from the germline V gene. Trimming removed 7 bases at V and 0 bases at J, with 8 bases between.

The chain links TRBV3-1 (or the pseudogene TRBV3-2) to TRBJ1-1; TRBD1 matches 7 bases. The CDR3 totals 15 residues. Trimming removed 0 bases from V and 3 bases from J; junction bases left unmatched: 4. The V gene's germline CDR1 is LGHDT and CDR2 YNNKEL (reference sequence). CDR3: CASSQEDRDDTEAFF. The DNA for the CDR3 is TGTGCCAGCAGCCAAGAAGACAGGGACGACACTGAAGCTTTCTTT.

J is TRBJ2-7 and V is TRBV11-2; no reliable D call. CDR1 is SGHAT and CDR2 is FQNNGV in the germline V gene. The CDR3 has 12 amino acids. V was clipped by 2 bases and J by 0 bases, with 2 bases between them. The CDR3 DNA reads TGTGCCAGCAGCTTACCCTCCTACGAGCAGTACTTC. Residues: CASSLPSYEQYF.

The CDR3 protein is CASRQDGTGDFTDTQYF. CDR3 DNA sequence: TGTGCCAGCAGACAAGACGGGACAGGGGATTTCACAGATACGCAGTATTTT. The V gene is TRBV7-2, the J gene TRBJ2-3; 10 bases line up with TRBD1. Germline V gene sequence: CDR1 SGHTA, CDR2 FQGNSA. This CDR3 is built from 17 residues. The V gene end was trimmed by 6 bases and the J gene end by 2 bases; junction bases not matched to a gene: 11.

The CDR3 loop reads CASSRGTDYGYTF. CDR3 in DNA: TGTGCTAGCTCCCGGGGGACGGACTATGGCTACACCTTC. V gene TRBV12-5 combines with J gene TRBJ1-2, with a weak D call TRBD1 (5 bases). Germline values: CDR1 LGHNT, CDR2 FRNRAP. V was pared by 9 bases and J by 3 bases, with 14 bases between. This CDR3 region has 13 residues.